The clone carrying this T cell receptor (beta chain) was detected once. Germline lookup yields CDR1 MGHRA and CDR2 YSYEKL. Trimming removed 1 base from V and 6 bases from J; junction bases left unmatched: 10. The length of the CDR3 is 17 residues. This sample is part of a study of blood T cell repertoires in COVID-19. Participant-given clinical history determined each cohort assignment. Profiled with immunoSEQ multiplex PCR; TCRdb holds only in-frame clones, not every one. This table has 230,000 or so clones, around 89% appearing once. The specimen was PBMCs or T cells enriched from blood (not recorded which). The receptor was derived from a woman in her thirties or forties with acute COVID-19. The J gene is TRBJ1-5, the V gene TRBV4-1, with TRBD1 matching over 9 bases. The chain's CDR3 is CASSQVGGRDRAQPQHF. CDR3 coding DNA: TGCGCCAGCAGCCAAGTGGGGGGCCGGGACAGGGCTCAGCCCCAGCATTTT.